Below, 25 T cell receptor beta chains from the same sample are listed, as sequenced in a study of OX40 agonist ivuxolimab in advanced cancers. The library was made by the immunoSEQ multiplex PCR assay. The clones in this table, taken by TCRdb from immuneACCESS, are in-frame only. Not every clone is retained; where verified, under half of the shortfall comes from an unresolved V gene, and the cause of the rest is unknown. The sample yields about 98,000 clones; 70% to 90% were counted once. The ten largest account for 0.5% of the sample. The sequences come from CD4+ or CD8+ T cells sorted from blood, collected in a trial of the OX40 agonist ivuxolimab. All receptors come from an adult with an advanced solid tumor such as melanoma, head and neck, liver or kidney cancer.

This clone was seen a single time. The chain carries TRBV19 and TRBJ2-4; D is perhaps TRBD1 (5 bases). Germline V gene sequence: CDR1 LNHDA, CDR2 SQIVND (reference sequence). V was pared by 3 bases and J by 9 bases, with 6 bases between. The CDR3 runs to 11 residues. This CDR3 reads CASSIQGIQYF. CDR3 bases: TGTGCCAGTAGTATTCAGGGCATTCAGTACTTC.

The CDR3 here is CASSLLLTEAFF. CDR3 sequence (DNA): TGTGCCAGCAGCTTGCTACTAACTGAAGCTTTCTTT. The V call is TRBV5-5, the J call TRBJ1-1; D is unresolved. The V gene's germline CDR1 is SGHKS and CDR2 YYEKEE (reference sequence). The CDR3 contains 12 residues. The germline V and J ends were trimmed by 1 base and 5 bases, with 6 bases remaining between them.

The V gene is TRBV7-9, the J gene TRBJ2-5, with D possibly TRBD2 on 7 matching bases. Trimming took 6 bases from V and 3 from J, leaving 23 bases between them. Germline V gene data show CDR1 as SEHNR and CDR2 as FQNEAQ (reference sequence). The CDR3 length is 17 residues. DNA for the CDR3: TGTGCCAGCAGATATAGTGGGGGGGCCGGTTTAAAAGAGACCCAGTACTTC. As protein: CASRYSGGAGLKETQYF.

V and J are TRBV2 and TRBJ1-1; D remains unclear. Germline lookup yields CDR1 SNHLY and CDR2 FYNNEI. V gave up 7 bases and J gave up 0 bases, with 9 bases separating them. This CDR3 contains 13 residues. The CDR3 DNA reads as TGTGCCAGCACAGGCACCATGAACACTGAAGCTTTCTTT. Its protein product is CASTGTMNTEAFF.

The genes are TRBV25-1 and TRBJ2-2; D possibly corresponds to TRBD1 (5 bases). V lost 3 bases to trimming and J lost 0 bases, with 5 bases between them. Germline V CDR1 and CDR2: MGHDK, SYGVNS. The CDR3 length is 14 residues. In DNA form, the CDR3 reads TGTGCCAGCAGTGAGACAGCGAACACCGGGGAGCTGTTTTTT. It encodes CASSETANTGELFF. The variable domain in full, completed from reference TRBV25-1 and TRBJ2-2, reads EADIYQTPRYLVIGTGKKITLECSQTMGHDKMYWYQQDPGMELHLIHYSYGVNSTEKGDLSSESTVSRIRTEHFPLTLESARPSHTSQYLCASSETANTGELFFGEGSRLTVL.

This clone appeared a few times. The rearrangement links TRBV7-8 to TRBJ2-1; D uncertain. Germline V lookup: CDR1 SGHVS, CDR2 FQNEAQ. V lost 3 bases to trimming and J lost 7 bases, with 10 bases between them. CDR3 length: 13 amino acids. The CDR3 spells CASSFGVGNEQFF. The CDR3 nucleotides are TGTGCCAGCAGCTTTGGGGTCGGAAATGAGCAGTTCTTC.

J is TRBJ2-7 and V is TRBV20-1, with D uncertain. Germline V gives CDR1 DFQATT, CDR2 SNEGSKA (reference sequence). Trimming pared 0 bases from V and 3 bases from J, leaving 3 bases between. The CDR3 contains 11 residues. The CDR3 loop reads CSARDLYEQYF. CDR3 DNA: TGCAGTGCTAGAGATCTCTACGAGCAGTACTTC.

This sequence joins TRBV5-1 and TRBJ2-5; D not certain. CDR3 size: 15 residues. The germline V and J ends were trimmed by 0 bases and 1 base, with 10 bases remaining between them. Looked up from germline, CDR1 is SGHRS and CDR2 is YFSETQ. CDR3: CASSLDVHSQETQYF. DNA of the CDR3: TGCGCCAGCAGCTTGGACGTCCATTCCCAAGAGACCCAGTACTTC.

The V gene is TRBV7-3, the J gene TRBJ2-3; possibly TRBD2 for D (7 bases). The CDR3 spans 15 residues. The V gene's germline CDR1 is SGHTA and CDR2 FQGTGA. V gave up 5 bases and J gave up 4 bases, with 16 bases separating them. CDR3 sequence reads: CASSDRLGGADTQYF. The CDR3 DNA sequence: TGTGCCAGCAGCGACCGACTAGGGGGGGCAGATACGCAGTATTTT.

This sequence joins TRBV28 and TRBJ1-5; 12 positions match TRBD1. From germline, CDR1 is MDHEN and CDR2 SYDVKM. Unmatched junction bases numbered 8, after V lost 6 bases and J lost 5 bases. The CDR3 covers 16 residues. This CDR3 reads CASRPPGTGGDQPQHF. In DNA form, the CDR3 reads TGTGCCAGCAGACCCCCGGGGACAGGGGGCGATCAGCCCCAGCATTTT.

This rearrangement joins TRBV4-1 to TRBJ2-3; D is possibly TRBD2 (6 bases). The length of the CDR3 is 16 residues. Trimming stripped 3 bases from V and 4 bases from J, with 17 bases between. The germline CDR1 and CDR2 sequences are MGHRA and YSYEKL. The chain's CDR3 is CASSQGGGDIPDTQYF. The CDR3 DNA reads as TGCGCCAGCAGCCAGGGAGGAGGGGATATCCCAGATACGCAGTATTTT.

The rearrangement joins TRBV15 to TRBJ1-1; D not certain. Trimming pared 1 base from V and 4 bases from J, leaving 10 bases between. The CDR3 spans 14 residues. Germline assignment: CDR1 LNHNV and CDR2 YYDKDF (reference sequence). The CDR3 coding sequence is TGTGCCACCAGCAGAGGTGAACTCGGCACTGAAGCTTTCTTT. The encoded protein is CATSRGELGTEAFF. Using reference TRBV15 and TRBJ1-1 for the parts outside the CDR3, the full variable domain is DAMVIQNPRYQVTQFGKPVTLSCSQTLNHNVMYWYQQKSSQAPKLLFHYYDKDFNNEADTPDNFQSRRPNTSFCFLDIRSPGLGDTAMYLCATSRGELGTEAFFGQGTRLTVV.

The V gene is TRBV6-5, the J gene TRBJ1-3; possibly TRBD1 for D (5 bases). The ends were cut back, 7 bases at V and 6 bases at J, with 19 bases in the middle. CDR1 and CDR2 from the germline V gene are MNHEY and SVGAGI. The CDR3 length is 15 residues. CDR3 in amino acids: CASTEGLLRENTIYF. Here the CDR3 DNA reads TGTGCCAGCACCGAGGGACTCTTAAGGGAAAACACCATATATTTT.

V is TRBV29-1 and J is TRBJ2-2; TRBD2 might be the D (6 bases). The CDR3 is made up of 13 amino acids. Germline CDR1 SQVTM, CDR2 ANQGSEA. V was shortened by 7 bases and J by 1 base, with 10 bases between the two germline ends. For the CDR3, the DNA is TGCAGCGGGAGGGAAGGGAACACCGGGGAGCTGTTTTTT. Amino acid sequence: CSGREGNTGELFF.

The chain employs TRBV7-8 and TRBJ2-7, with D perhaps matching TRBD1 or TRBD2 (7 bases each). The CDR3 length is 14 residues. CDR1 is SGHVS, CDR2 FQNEAQ, per germline. The germline V and J ends were trimmed by 5 bases and 6 bases, with 17 bases remaining between them. CDR3 protein: CASSPNTGEGEQYF. CDR3 coding DNA: TGTGCCAGCAGCCCTAACACAGGGGAGGGCGAGCAGTACTTC. The full variable domain, rest sourced from reference TRBV7-8 and TRBJ2-7, is GAGVSQSPRYKVAKRGQDVALRCDPISGHVSLFWYQQALGQGPEFLTYFQNEAQLDKSGLPSDRFFAERPEGSVSTLKIQRTQQEDSAVYLCASSPNTGEGEQYFGPGTRLTVT.

J is TRBJ2-7 and V is TRBV19; D call uncertain. Trimming took off 4 bases at V and 1 base at J, with 8 bases between the two ends. This CDR3 comprises 13 residues. Per germline, CDR1 LNHDA and CDR2 SQIVND (reference sequence). The CDR3, as DNA: TGTGCCAGTAGTAAAAGTCGTTCCTACGAGCAGTACTTC. This gives the protein CASSKSRSYEQYF.

The chain uses TRBV5-5 and TRBJ2-3; D remains unclear. Trimming cost V 0 bases and J 1 base, with 9 bases left between them. Germline-derived CDR1 and CDR2 are SGHKS and YYEKEE (reference sequence). The CDR3 sequence is 15 residues long. The CDR3 region has the DNA TGTGCCAGCAGCTTGGGTAGGGTTGGCACAGATACGCAGTATTTT. Amino acid sequence: CASSLGRVGTDTQYF.

This chain links TRBV27 with TRBJ1-6; D gene uncertain. V gave up 4 bases and J gave up 7 bases, with 14 bases separating them. This CDR3 comprises 15 residues. The germline gives CDR1 MNHEY, CDR2 SMNVEV (reference sequence). CDR3 loop: CASSSGSPRNSPLHF. The CDR3 DNA sequence: TGTGCCAGCAGTTCCGGAAGCCCCCGGAATTCACCCCTCCACTTT.

This clone occurred once. This sequence joins TRBV7-9 and TRBJ2-5; tentatively, D is TRBD2 (5 bases). The V and J ends lost 4 bases and 5 bases respectively, with 14 bases between them. The CDR3 is 14 residues long. Germline V CDR1 and CDR2: SEHNR, FQNEAQ (reference sequence). Here the CDR3 DNA reads TGTGCCAGCAGCTCACAGTCAGGCGGGGAGACCCAGTACTTC. Protein product: CASSSQSGGETQYF.

The J gene is TRBJ1-3, the V gene TRBV2; 9 bases map to TRBD1. This CDR3 is 17 amino acids long. Germline trimming cut 6 bases from V and 1 base from J; bases unmatched to any gene: 10. CDR1 SNHLY and CDR2 FYNNEI come from the germline V gene. CDR3 protein: CASRLRGTGQSGNTIYF. The CDR3 DNA sequence: TGTGCCAGCAGACTGCGGGGGACAGGGCAATCTGGAAACACCATATATTTT.

CDR3: CASSLGRGSGGPKDNEQFF. CDR3 coding DNA: TGTGCCAGCAGCTTAGGGAGGGGAAGTGGGGGCCCCAAAGACAATGAGCAGTTCTTC. The V call is TRBV7-2, the J call TRBJ2-1; TRBD1 or TRBD2 may be the D gene (6 bases each). Per germline, CDR1 SGHTA and CDR2 FQGNSA. The CDR3 totals 19 residues. V was clipped by 1 base and J by 5 bases, with 24 bases between them.

The chain links TRBV6-5 to TRBJ1-3; tentative D call: TRBD1 (5 bases). Germline V gives CDR1 MNHEY, CDR2 SVGAGI. This CDR3 comprises 14 residues. Deletions cut 8 bases from V and 2 bases from J, with 13 bases between. CDR3 residues: CASGHGPTGNTIYF. CDR3 in DNA: TGTGCCAGCGGACACGGGCCCACTGGAAACACCATATATTTT.

This chain uses TRBV4-2 with TRBJ2-2, with D perhaps TRBD2 (5 bases). V lost 2 bases, J lost 5 bases, and 6 bases lay in between. CDR1 is LGHNA and CDR2 is YNFKEQ in the germline V gene. The CDR3 runs 13 residues. CDR3 DNA sequence: TGTGCCAGCAGCCAAACGGGGACCGGGGAGCTGTTTTTT. The encoded protein is CASSQTGTGELFF.

The V gene is TRBV5-1, the J gene TRBJ1-3; D gene unclear. Trimming cost V 4 bases and J 3 bases, with 8 bases left between them. CDR1 and CDR2 (germline): SGHRS, YFSETQ. The CDR3 is 13 residues long. CDR3 DNA sequence: TGCGCCAGCAGCCCCGACGGTGGAAACACCATATATTTT. Amino acid sequence: CASSPDGGNTIYF.

The chain employs TRBV28 and TRBJ1-2; 7 nucleotides agree with TRBD1. Trimming at V came to 1 base and at J to 7 bases, leaving 6 bases not matched to a gene. There are 14 residues in the CDR3. Germline CDR1 reads MDHEN; CDR2 reads SYDVKM. The CDR3 here is CASSLSDRYRGYTF. DNA for the CDR3: TGTGCCAGCAGTTTATCGGACAGGTATCGTGGCTACACCTTC.